A selection of T cell receptor beta chains follows, all from one sample in a study of blood T cell repertoires in COVID-19. Sequenced by immunoSEQ multiplex PCR; TCRdb stores in-frame clones only, minus some. The sample has a few hundred thousand clones, around 90% seen once. Sequenced sample: peripheral blood. The receptors were gathered from a woman between 55 and 75 years old with COVID-19, enrolled during active disease. Both conserved end residues are part of each CDR3. Each record gives: clone size, D gene, J gene, V gene, CDR3 protein, CDR3 DNA. A D gene is named only where the DNA matches it firmly. Size is stated for part of the rows, as once, few or many counts, or as a class when the clone is expanded.

size: NA; D: NA; J: TRBJ1-2; V: TRBV7-9; CDR3: CASSSTRRGVNYGYTF; DNA: TGTGCCAGCAGCTCCACCCGCAGGGGAGTTAACTATGGCTACACCTTC
size: NA; D: NA; J: TRBJ1-5; V: TRBV10-3; CDR3: CAISESGGSNQPQHF; DNA: TGTGCCATCAGTGAGTCCGGGGGAAGCAATCAGCCCCAGCATTTT
size: NA; D: NA; J: TRBJ2-5; V: TRBV21-1; CDR3: CASSKERTGPGQPMRETQYF; DNA: TGTGCCAGCAGCAAAGAAAGAACGGGGCCGGGACAGCCGATGAGGGAGACCCAGTACTTC
size: NA; D: NA; J: TRBJ2-7; V: TRBV4-3; CDR3: CASSQDRQSSYEQYF; DNA: TGCGCCAGCAGCCAGGATCGACAGAGCTCCTACGAGCAGTACTTC
size: NA; D: NA; J: TRBJ1-1; V: TRBV19; CDR3: CATNRRYTEAFF; DNA: TGTGCCACTAATAGGAGATACACTGAAGCTTTCTTT
size: NA; D: NA; J: TRBJ1-6; V: TRBV19; CDR3: CASSYTRTGSGSPLHF; DNA: TGTGCCAGTAGTTACACTAGAACAGGGTCTGGGTCACCCCTCCACTTT
size: NA; D: NA; J: TRBJ1-6; V: TRBV19; CDR3: CASGVVGVSPLHF; DNA: TGTGCCAGCGGGGTCGTTGGAGTTTCACCCCTCCACTTT
size: NA; D: NA; J: TRBJ1-1; V: TRBV7-9; CDR3: CASSNQFSPLQGSNTEAFF; DNA: TGTGCCAGCAGCAATCAATTCTCCCCTCTACAGGGATCTAACACTGAAGCTTTCTTT
size: NA; D: TRBD1; J: TRBJ1-5; V: TRBV6-1; CDR3: CASSEGRTGGFQPQHF; DNA: TGTGCCAGCAGTGAAGGTAGGACAGGGGGCTTTCAGCCCCAGCATTTT
size: NA; D: NA; J: TRBJ1-2; V: TRBV18; CDR3: CASSPPPGYGYTF; DNA: TGTGCCAGCTCACCCCCTCCAGGGTATGGCTACACCTTC
size: NA; D: NA; J: TRBJ2-7; V: TRBV3-1/TRBV3-2; CDR3: CASSQAYEQYF; DNA: TGTGCCAGCAGCCAAGCATACGAGCAGTACTTC
size: NA; D: TRBD1; J: TRBJ1-3; V: TRBV5-1; CDR3: CASSLASRQGAGNTIYF; DNA: TGCGCCAGCAGCTTGGCCTCAAGACAGGGGGCTGGAAACACCATATATTTT
size: NA; D: NA; J: TRBJ1-2; V: TRBV2; CDR3: CARDTGLNYGYAF; DNA: TGTGCCAGAGATACAGGGTTGAACTATGGCTACGCCTTC
size: NA; D: NA; J: TRBJ2-3; V: TRBV5-1; CDR3: CASSYDREVGTDTQYF; DNA: TGCGCCAGCAGCTACGACAGGGAGGTTGGCACAGATACGCAGTATTTT
size: NA; D: TRBD1; J: TRBJ2-7; V: TRBV12-5; CDR3: CASGSTGGGYEQYF; DNA: TGTGCTAGTGGTTCAACAGGGGGTGGCTACGAGCAGTACTTC
size: NA; D: TRBD2; J: TRBJ2-7; V: TRBV10-3; CDR3: CAISPGTSYEQYF; DNA: TGTGCCATCAGTCCCGGGACTAGCTACGAGCAGTACTTC
size: NA; D: TRBD1; J: TRBJ2-2; V: TRBV7-2; CDR3: CASSLVTGGGANTGELFF; DNA: TGTGCCAGCAGCTTAGTCACAGGGGGAGGCGCGAACACCGGGGAGCTGTTTTTT
size: few; D: NA; J: TRBJ2-2; V: TRBV6-5; CDR3: CASSRPGDTGELFF; DNA: TGTGCCAGCAGCCGCCCGGGGGACACCGGGGAGCTGTTTTTT
size: NA; D: NA; J: TRBJ1-1; V: TRBV13; CDR3: CASSPWTVGAEAFF; DNA: TGTGCCAGCAGCCCATGGACAGTAGGGGCTGAAGCTTTCTTT
size: few; D: TRBD1; J: TRBJ1-1; V: TRBV6-5; CDR3: CASSYRTGRLNTEAFF; DNA: TGTGCCAGCAGTTACAGGACAGGGCGACTGAACACTGAAGCTTTCTTT
size: once; D: NA; J: TRBJ2-7; V: TRBV27; CDR3: CASSPTPGRASYEQYF; DNA: TGTGCCAGCAGTCCCACCCCGGGCAGGGCTAGCTACGAGCAGTACTTC
size: NA; D: NA; J: TRBJ1-3; V: TRBV7-9; CDR3: CASSLEHGSGNTIYF; DNA: TGTGCCAGCAGCTTAGAGCATGGCTCTGGAAACACCATATATTTT
size: NA; D: NA; J: TRBJ2-1; V: TRBV5-5; CDR3: CASSLDGARNEQFF; DNA: TGTGCCAGCAGCTTGGACGGTGCCAGGAATGAGCAGTTCTTC
size: NA; D: NA; J: TRBJ1-2; V: TRBV18; CDR3: CASSETAYGYTF; DNA: TGTGCCAGCTCAGAGACAGCCTATGGCTACACCTTC
size: NA; D: TRBD1; J: TRBJ1-5; V: TRBV18; CDR3: CASSPGDRSNQPQHF; DNA: TGTGCCAGCTCACCGGGGGACAGGAGCAATCAGCCCCAGCATTTT
size: NA; D: TRBD1; J: TRBJ2-7; V: TRBV19; CDR3: CASRGTGVLGQYF; DNA: TGTGCCAGTAGGGGGACAGGGGTACTTGGGCAGTACTTC
size: NA; D: TRBD1; J: TRBJ2-7; V: TRBV6-1; CDR3: CASSATQGVTPQGSYEQYF; DNA: TGTGCCAGCAGTGCCACCCAGGGGGTTACTCCCCAGGGCTCCTACGAGCAGTACTTC
size: NA; D: NA; J: TRBJ2-3; V: TRBV4-1; CDR3: CASSQVSQDTQYF; DNA: TGCGCCAGCAGCCAAGTATCTCAGGATACGCAGTATTTT
size: NA; D: TRBD1; J: TRBJ1-1; V: TRBV12-5; CDR3: CASADRQNTEAFF; DNA: TGTGCTAGCGCGGACAGGCAGAACACTGAAGCTTTCTTT
size: NA; D: TRBD1; J: TRBJ2-7; V: TRBV11-1; CDR3: CASSLTGALSYEQYF; DNA: TGTGCCAGCAGCTTAACAGGGGCCCTCTCCTACGAGCAGTACTTC
size: few; D: NA; J: TRBJ1-6; V: TRBV7-8; CDR3: CASSSFNSPLHF; DNA: TGTGCCAGCAGCTCGTTCAATTCACCCCTCCACTTT
size: NA; D: TRBD2; J: TRBJ2-2; V: TRBV7-8; CDR3: CASSLIPPLADTGELFF; DNA: TGTGCCAGCAGCTTAATCCCCCCCCTAGCGGACACCGGGGAGCTGTTTTTT
size: NA; D: NA; J: TRBJ2-1; V: TRBV11-2; CDR3: CASSSAGTSGNEQFF; DNA: TGTGCCAGCAGCTCTGCCGGGACTTCAGGGAATGAGCAGTTCTTC
size: NA; D: NA; J: TRBJ1-5; V: TRBV5-8; CDR3: CASSLYRRNQPQHF; DNA: TGTGCCAGCAGCTTGTACAGACGAAATCAGCCCCAGCATTTT
size: NA; D: NA; J: TRBJ1-6; V: TRBV7-2; CDR3: CASSLTAGQTNSPLHF; DNA: TGTGCCAGCAGCCTTACCGCGGGGCAGACAAATTCACCCCTCCACTTT
size: NA; D: NA; J: TRBJ1-4; V: TRBV5-6; CDR3: CASSPRGGWTNEKLFF; DNA: TGTGCCAGCAGCCCACGGGGGGGTTGGACTAATGAAAAACTGTTTTTT
size: once; D: NA; J: TRBJ2-7; V: TRBV7-2; CDR3: CASSLDWRGKQYF; DNA: TGTGCCAGCAGCTTAGATTGGCGGGGTAAGCAGTACTTC
size: NA; D: TRBD2; J: TRBJ2-1; V: TRBV3-1/TRBV3-2; CDR3: CASSLLAGPNEQFF; DNA: TGTGCCAGCAGCCTGCTAGCGGGGCCCAATGAGCAGTTCTTC
size: NA; D: TRBD1; J: TRBJ2-5; V: TRBV6-2/TRBV6-3; CDR3: CASSYSWDRGETQYF; DNA: TGTGCCAGCAGTTACTCGTGGGACAGGGGAGAGACCCAGTACTTC
size: few; D: TRBD1; J: TRBJ1-2; V: TRBV11-2; CDR3: CASSLEGGTGNYGYTF; DNA: TGTGCCAGCAGCTTAGAGGGGGGGACAGGGAACTATGGCTACACCTTC
size: NA; D: NA; J: TRBJ1-4; V: TRBV7-2; CDR3: CASNQMEREKLFF; DNA: TGTGCCAGCAACCAAATGGAGAGGGAAAAACTGTTTTTT
size: once; D: NA; J: TRBJ1-3; V: TRBV9; CDR3: CASSVVGGRGPGGNTIYF; DNA: TGTGCCAGCAGCGTAGTGGGCGGAAGAGGACCGGGGGGAAACACCATATATTTT
size: NA; D: TRBD1; J: TRBJ1-3; V: TRBV3-1/TRBV3-2; CDR3: CASSQGTGRNTIYF; DNA: TGTGCCAGCAGCCAAGGGACAGGGAGAAACACCATATATTTT
size: few; D: TRBD1; J: TRBJ1-1; V: TRBV19; CDR3: CASDRQGGNTEAFF; DNA: TGTGCCAGTGACCGACAGGGTGGGAACACTGAAGCTTTCTTT
size: NA; D: NA; J: TRBJ1-2; V: TRBV4-3; CDR3: CASSQDRIRVDGYTF; DNA: TGCGCCAGCAGCCAAGATAGGATTCGGGTCGACGGCTACACCTTC
size: once; D: TRBD2; J: TRBJ2-2; V: TRBV4-2; CDR3: CASSQEFSGGSGELFF; DNA: TGTGCCAGCAGCCAAGAGTTTAGCGGGGGTTCCGGGGAGCTGTTTTTT
size: NA; D: TRBD1; J: TRBJ1-6; V: TRBV19; CDR3: CASSNPLGRTGHNGALHF; DNA: TGTGCCAGTAGTAACCCCCTGGGGAGGACAGGCCATAACGGCGCCCTCCACTTT
size: NA; D: NA; J: TRBJ1-2; V: TRBV7-2; CDR3: CASSAYRDGYTF; DNA: TGTGCCAGCAGCGCATACAGGGATGGCTACACCTTC
size: NA; D: NA; J: TRBJ1-2; V: TRBV6-6; CDR3: CASSPGSEGYTF; DNA: TGTGCCAGCAGTCCGGGGTCGGAAGGCTACACCTTC
size: NA; D: TRBD1; J: TRBJ1-4; V: TRBV7-9; CDR3: CASSYGQGGPTNEKLFF; DNA: TGTGCCAGCAGCTACGGACAGGGGGGTCCGACTAATGAAAAACTGTTTTTT
size: NA; D: TRBD2; J: TRBJ2-3; V: TRBV7-2; CDR3: CASSRRRGGLDTQYF; DNA: TGTGCCAGCAGCCGTAGACGGGGGGGGCTGGATACGCAGTATTTT
size: NA; D: TRBD2; J: TRBJ2-3; V: TRBV30; CDR3: CAWSLEAGADTQYF; DNA: TGTGCCTGGAGTCTTGAAGCGGGGGCAGATACGCAGTATTTT
size: NA; D: TRBD2; J: TRBJ2-3; V: TRBV9; CDR3: CASTQLAGITDTQYF; DNA: TGTGCCAGCACCCAACTAGCGGGGATCACAGATACGCAGTATTTT
size: once; D: NA; J: TRBJ1-1; V: TRBV5-1; CDR3: CASSFNRKTEAFF; DNA: TGCGCCAGCAGCTTTAACAGAAAAACTGAAGCTTTCTTT
size: once; D: NA; J: TRBJ2-2; V: TRBV7-2; CDR3: CASSLRLANTGELFF; DNA: TGTGCCAGCAGCTTACGACTAGCGAACACCGGGGAGCTGTTTTTT
size: NA; D: TRBD1; J: TRBJ2-7; V: TRBV9; CDR3: CASSRGQLNYEQYF; DNA: TGTGCCAGCAGCCGGGGACAGTTGAACTACGAGCAGTACTTC
size: NA; D: NA; J: TRBJ1-1; V: TRBV5-4; CDR3: CASSDRAGRMNTEAFF; DNA: TGTGCCAGCAGCGACCGTGCGGGACGTATGAACACTGAAGCTTTCTTT
size: NA; D: NA; J: TRBJ1-1; V: TRBV27; CDR3: CPLTWQGKEMNTEAFF; DNA: TGTCCCCTAACGTGGCAGGGTAAGGAGATGAACACTGAAGCTTTCTTT